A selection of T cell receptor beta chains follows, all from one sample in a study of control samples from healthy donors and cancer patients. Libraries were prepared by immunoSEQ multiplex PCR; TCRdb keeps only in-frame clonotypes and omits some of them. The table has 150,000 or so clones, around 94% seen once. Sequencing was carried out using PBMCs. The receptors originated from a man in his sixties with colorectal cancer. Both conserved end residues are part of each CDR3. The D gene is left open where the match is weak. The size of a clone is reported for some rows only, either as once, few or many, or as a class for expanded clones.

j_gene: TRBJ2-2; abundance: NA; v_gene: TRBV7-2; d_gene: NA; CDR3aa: CASSLGGNRGGTGELFF; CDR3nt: TGTGCCAGCAGCTTAGGTGGGAACAGGGGAGGAACCGGGGAGCTGTTTTTT
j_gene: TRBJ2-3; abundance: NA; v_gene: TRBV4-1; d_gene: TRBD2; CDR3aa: CASSLDLAGGTDTQYF; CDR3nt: TGCGCCAGCAGCCTTGATCTAGCGGGGGGGACAGATACGCAGTATTTT
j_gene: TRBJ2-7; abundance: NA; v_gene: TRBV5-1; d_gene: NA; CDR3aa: CASSFSVQTRNEQYF; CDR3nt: TGCGCCAGCAGCTTTTCAGTTCAGACTAGGAACGAGCAGTACTTC
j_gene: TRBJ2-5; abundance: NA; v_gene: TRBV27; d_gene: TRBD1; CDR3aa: CASSPGQGAYETQYF; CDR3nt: TGTGCCAGCAGTCCGGGGCAGGGGGCTTACGAGACCCAGTACTTC
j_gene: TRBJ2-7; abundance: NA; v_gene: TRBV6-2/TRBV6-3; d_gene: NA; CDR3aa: CASSYSPTPWYEQYF; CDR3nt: TGTGCCAGCAGTTACTCTCCCACCCCCTGGTACGAGCAGTACTTC
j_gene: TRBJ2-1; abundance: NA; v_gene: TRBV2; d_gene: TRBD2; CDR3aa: CASRPGTSGGYNEQFF; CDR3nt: TGTGCCAGCAGGCCCGGGACTAGCGGGGGGTACAATGAGCAGTTCTTC
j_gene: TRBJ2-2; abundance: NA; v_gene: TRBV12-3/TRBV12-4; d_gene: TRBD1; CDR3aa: CASRQGPGELFF; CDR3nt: TGTGCCAGCAGACAGGGGCCCGGGGAGCTGTTTTTT
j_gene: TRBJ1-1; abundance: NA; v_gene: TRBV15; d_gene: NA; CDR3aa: CATSRGFQGEAFF; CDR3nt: TGTGCCACCAGCAGGGGTTTTCAGGGTGAAGCTTTCTTT
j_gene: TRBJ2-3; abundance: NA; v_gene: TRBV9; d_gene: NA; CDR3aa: CASSVEPSTDTQYF; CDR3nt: TGTGCCAGCAGCGTAGAACCCAGCACAGATACGCAGTATTTT
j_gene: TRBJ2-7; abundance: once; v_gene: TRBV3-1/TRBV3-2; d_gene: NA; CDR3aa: CASSQGFEPPYEQYF; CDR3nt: TGTGCCAGCAGCCAAGGGTTTGAACCCCCCTACGAGCAGTACTTC
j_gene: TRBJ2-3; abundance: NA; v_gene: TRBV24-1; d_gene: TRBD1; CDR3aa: CATSDLRPGTGEVGDTQYF; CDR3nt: TGTGCCACCAGTGACCTCCGTCCGGGGACAGGGGAGGTGGGAGATACGCAGTATTTT
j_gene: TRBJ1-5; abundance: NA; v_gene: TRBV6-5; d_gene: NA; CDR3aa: CASRAGGSNQPQHF; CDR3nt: TGTGCCAGCAGGGCCGGCGGCAGCAATCAGCCCCAGCATTTT
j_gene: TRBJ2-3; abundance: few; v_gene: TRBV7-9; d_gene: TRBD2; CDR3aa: CASSPERGLTDTQYF; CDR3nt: TGTGCCAGCAGCCCAGAGCGGGGGCTTACAGATACGCAGTATTTT
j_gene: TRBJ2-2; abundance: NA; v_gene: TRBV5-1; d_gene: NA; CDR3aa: CASSRPQQDTGELFF; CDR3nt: TGCGCCAGCAGCCGCCCGCAGCAGGACACCGGGGAGCTGTTTTTT
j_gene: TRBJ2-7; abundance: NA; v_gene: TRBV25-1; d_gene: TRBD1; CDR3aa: CATLRTGGTYEQYF; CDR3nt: TGTGCCACCTTGAGGACAGGCGGAACCTACGAGCAGTACTTC
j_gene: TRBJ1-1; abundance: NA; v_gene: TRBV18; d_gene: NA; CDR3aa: CASSPADSSIPYTEAFF; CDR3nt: TGTGCCAGCTCACCAGCGGACTCCAGTATTCCCTACACTGAAGCTTTCTTT
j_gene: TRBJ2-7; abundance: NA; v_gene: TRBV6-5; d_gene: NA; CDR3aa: CASSGPSYEQYF; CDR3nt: TGTGCCAGCTCCGGGCCTTCCTACGAGCAGTACTTC
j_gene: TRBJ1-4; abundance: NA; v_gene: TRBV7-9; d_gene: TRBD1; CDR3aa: CVSSLGDRGYEKLFF; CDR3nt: TGTGTCAGCAGCTTAGGAGACAGGGGATACGAAAAACTGTTTTTT
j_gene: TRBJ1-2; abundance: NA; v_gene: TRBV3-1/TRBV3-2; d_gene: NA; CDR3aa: CASSQGIGAGGYTF; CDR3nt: TGTGCCAGCAGCCAAGGAATCGGGGCCGGCGGCTACACCTTC
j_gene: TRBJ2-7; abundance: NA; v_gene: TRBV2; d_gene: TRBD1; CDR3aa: CASPARTGALRGEQYF; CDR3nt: TGTGCCAGCCCAGCGAGGACAGGGGCTTTACGGGGCGAGCAGTACTTC
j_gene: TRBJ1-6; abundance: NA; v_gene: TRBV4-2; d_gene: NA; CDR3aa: CASSQGAGTEGSPLHF; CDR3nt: TGTGCCAGCAGCCAAGGGGCGGGTACAGAGGGTTCACCCCTCCACTTT
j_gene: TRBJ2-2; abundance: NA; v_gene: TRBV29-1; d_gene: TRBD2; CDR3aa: CSVSGGTGELFF; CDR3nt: TGCAGCGTTAGCGGGGGCACCGGGGAGCTGTTTTTT
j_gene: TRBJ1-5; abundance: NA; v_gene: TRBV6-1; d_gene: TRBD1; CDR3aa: CASSGQGKGYSNQPQHF; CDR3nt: TGTGCCAGCAGTGGACAGGGAAAGGGATATAGCAATCAGCCCCAGCATTTT
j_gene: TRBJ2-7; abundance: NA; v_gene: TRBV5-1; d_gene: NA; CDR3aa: CASSLNGDPYEQYF; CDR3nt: TGCGCCAGCAGCTTGAACGGGGATCCCTACGAGCAGTACTTC
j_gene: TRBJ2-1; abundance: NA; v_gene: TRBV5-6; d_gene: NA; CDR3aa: CASSLGGNEQFF; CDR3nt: TGTGCCAGCAGCTTGGGGGGCAATGAGCAGTTCTTC
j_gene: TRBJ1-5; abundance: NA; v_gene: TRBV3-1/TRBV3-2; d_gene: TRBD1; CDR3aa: CASSQDKYRGGNQPQHF; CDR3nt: TGTGCCAGCAGCCAGGACAAGTACAGGGGTGGCAATCAGCCCCAGCATTTT
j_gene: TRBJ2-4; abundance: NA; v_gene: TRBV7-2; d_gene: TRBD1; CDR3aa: CASSLDARGFDIQYF; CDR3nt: TGTGCCAGCAGCTTAGATGCCAGGGGGTTCGACATTCAGTACTTC
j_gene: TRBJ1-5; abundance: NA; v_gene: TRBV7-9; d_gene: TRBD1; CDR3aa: CASSHRPGQGTNNQPQHF; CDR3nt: TGTGCCAGCAGCCACCGCCCGGGACAGGGGACCAACAATCAGCCCCAGCATTTT
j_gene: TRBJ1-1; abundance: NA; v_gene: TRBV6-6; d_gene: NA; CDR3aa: CASSEDSRMTAFF; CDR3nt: TGTGCCAGCAGCGAAGACAGTAGAATGACCGCTTTCTTT
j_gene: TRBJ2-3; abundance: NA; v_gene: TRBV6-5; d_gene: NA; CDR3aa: CASTQRGFSTDTQYF; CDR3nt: TGTGCCAGCACGCAACGGGGGTTTAGCACAGATACGCAGTATTTT
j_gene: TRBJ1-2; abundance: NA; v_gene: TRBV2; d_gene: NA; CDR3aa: CASSDYGGRNGYTF; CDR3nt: TGTGCCAGCAGTGATTACGGGGGGCGGAATGGCTACACCTTC
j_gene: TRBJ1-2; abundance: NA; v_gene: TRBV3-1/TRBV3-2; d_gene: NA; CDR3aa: CASSQVRQNYGYTF; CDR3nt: TGTGCCAGCAGCCAAGTCCGACAGAACTATGGCTACACCTTC
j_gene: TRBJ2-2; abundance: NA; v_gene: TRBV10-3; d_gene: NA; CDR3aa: CAIGYSTGELFF; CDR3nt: TGTGCCATAGGTTACTCCACCGGGGAGCTGTTTTTT
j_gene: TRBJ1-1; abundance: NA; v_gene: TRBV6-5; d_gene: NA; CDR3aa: CASRDPRRGNTEAFF; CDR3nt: TGTGCCAGCAGGGATCCCCGGAGGGGGAACACTGAAGCTTTCTTT
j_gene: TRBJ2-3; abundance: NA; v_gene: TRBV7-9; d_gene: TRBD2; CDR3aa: CASSDLAGGTDTQYF; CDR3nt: TGTGCCAGCTCCGACTTAGCGGGGGGCACAGATACGCAGTATTTT
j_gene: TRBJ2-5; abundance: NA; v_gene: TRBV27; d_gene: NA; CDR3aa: CASSFSFQETQYF; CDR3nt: TGTGCCAGCAGTTTCAGCTTCCAAGAGACCCAGTACTTC
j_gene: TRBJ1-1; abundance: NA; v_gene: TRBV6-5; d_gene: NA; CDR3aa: CASSSDESRNTEAFF; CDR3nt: TGTGCCAGCAGTTCGGATGAGTCTCGGAACACTGAAGCTTTCTTT
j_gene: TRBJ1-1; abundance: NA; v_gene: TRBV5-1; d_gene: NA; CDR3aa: CASSLELGTQVTEAFF; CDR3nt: TGCGCCAGCAGCTTGGAATTAGGTACGCAGGTAACTGAAGCTTTCTTT
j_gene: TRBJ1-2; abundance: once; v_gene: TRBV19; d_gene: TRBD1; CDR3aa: CASGQGGYGYTF; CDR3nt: TGTGCCAGTGGGCAGGGGGGCTATGGCTACACCTTC
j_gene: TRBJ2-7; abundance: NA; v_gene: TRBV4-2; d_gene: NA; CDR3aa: CASSQDPLGAGYEQYF; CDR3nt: TGTGCCAGCAGCCAAGATCCCCTCGGCGCAGGTTACGAGCAGTACTTC
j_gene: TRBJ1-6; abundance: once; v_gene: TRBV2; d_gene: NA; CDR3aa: CASRVGGPNSPLHF; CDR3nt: TGTGCCAGCAGGGTCGGGGGACCCAATTCACCCCTCCACTTT
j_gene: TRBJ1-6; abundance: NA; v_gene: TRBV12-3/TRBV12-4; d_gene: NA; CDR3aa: CASSFTRSPLHF; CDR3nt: TGTGCCAGCAGTTTTACGCGATCACCCCTCCACTTT
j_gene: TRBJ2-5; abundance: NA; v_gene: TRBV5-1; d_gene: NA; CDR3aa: CASCVGVQETQYF; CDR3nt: TGCGCCAGCTGCGTGGGGGTTCAAGAGACCCAGTACTTC
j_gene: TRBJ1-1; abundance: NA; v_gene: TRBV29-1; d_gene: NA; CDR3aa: CSVVRFMNTEAFF; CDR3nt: TGCAGCGTTGTAAGGTTCATGAACACTGAAGCTTTCTTT
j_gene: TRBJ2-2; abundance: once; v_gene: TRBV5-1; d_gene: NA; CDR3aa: CASSLDPENTGELFF; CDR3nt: TGCGCCAGCAGCTTGGATCCAGAAAACACCGGGGAGCTGTTTTTT
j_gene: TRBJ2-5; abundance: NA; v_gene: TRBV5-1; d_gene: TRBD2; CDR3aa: CASSFPTSGGLQETQYF; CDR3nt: TGCGCCAGCAGCTTTCCGACTAGCGGAGGGCTCCAAGAGACCCAGTACTTC
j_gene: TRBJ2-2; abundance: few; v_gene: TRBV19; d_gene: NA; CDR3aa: CASSIDQGGELFF; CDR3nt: TGTGCCAGTAGTATAGATCAAGGGGGGGAGCTGTTTTTT
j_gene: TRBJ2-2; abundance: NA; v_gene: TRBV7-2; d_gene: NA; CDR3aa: CASADTGELFF; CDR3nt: TGTGCCAGCGCCGACACCGGGGAGCTGTTTTTT
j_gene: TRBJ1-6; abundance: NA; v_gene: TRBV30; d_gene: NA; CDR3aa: CAWSVLGGSFNSPLHF; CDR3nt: TGTGCCTGGAGTGTACTAGGGGGGAGTTTTAATTCACCCCTCCACTTT
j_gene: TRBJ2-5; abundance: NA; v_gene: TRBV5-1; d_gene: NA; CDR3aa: CASRQGTQETQYF; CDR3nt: TGCGCCAGTAGGCAGGGTACCCAAGAGACCCAGTACTTC
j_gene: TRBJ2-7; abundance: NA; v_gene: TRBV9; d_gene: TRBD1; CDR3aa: CASSVGTGGRYEQYF; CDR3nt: TGTGCCAGCAGCGTTGGGACAGGGGGACGCTACGAGCAGTACTTC
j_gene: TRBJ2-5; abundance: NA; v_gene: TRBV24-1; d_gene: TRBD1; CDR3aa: CATSERDRDGETQYF; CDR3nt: TGTGCCACCAGTGAACGGGACAGGGACGGGGAGACCCAGTACTTC
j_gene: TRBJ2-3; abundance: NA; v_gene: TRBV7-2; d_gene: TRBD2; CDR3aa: CASSPRTSGGASDTQYF; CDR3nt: TGTGCCAGCAGCCCCAGGACTAGCGGGGGGGCATCAGATACGCAGTATTTT
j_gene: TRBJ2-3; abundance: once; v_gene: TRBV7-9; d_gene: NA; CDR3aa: CASSPEAGTQYF; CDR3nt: TGTGCCAGCAGCCCTGAGGCAGGAACGCAGTATTTT
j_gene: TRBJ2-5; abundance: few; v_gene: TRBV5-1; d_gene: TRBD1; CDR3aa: CASSPGGQGETQYF; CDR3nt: TGCGCCAGCAGCCCGGGCGGACAGGGCGAGACCCAGTACTTC